Listed below are T cell receptor beta chains from one sample, sequenced in a study of cytomegalovirus exposure and HLA in healthy donors. Some clones are missing from TCRdb's copy, which holds only in-frame ones; the method was immunoSEQ multiplex PCR. This sample's table has approximately 130,000 clones. Sequencing was done on a sample of PBMCs. These TCRs come from a woman between 55 and 75 years old in good health and CMV-seronegative. CDR3s include the opening cysteine and the closing phenylalanine or tryptophan. D genes are given only for firm matches.

TRBD2	TRBJ2-3	TRBV5-1	14	TGCGCCAGCAGGCTAGCGGGGAGCACAGATACGCAGTATTTT	CASRLAGSTDTQYF
.	TRBJ1-1	TRBV5-1	15	TGCGCCAGCACCCGAGGAGGCGGAGAGAACACTGAAGCTTTCTTT	CASTRGGGENTEAFF
TRBD2	TRBJ2-7	TRBV7-6	14	TGTGCCAGCAGCCGACTAGCGGAAACCTACGAGCAGTACTTC	CASSRLAETYEQYF
.	TRBJ2-3	TRBV28	16	TGTGCCAGCAGTTCCGGGTCCGGTCGGGGTCCAGATACGCAGTATTTT	CASSSGSGRGPDTQYF
TRBD1	TRBJ2-7	TRBV2	14	TGTGCCAGCAATAACAGGGGGCAAAACTACGAGCAGTACTTC	CASNNRGQNYEQYF
.	TRBJ1-4	TRBV7-9	14	TGTGCCAGCAGCTTAGGGAGCCCAAATGAAAAACTGTTTTTT	CASSLGSPNEKLFF
.	TRBJ2-7	TRBV19	15	TGTGCCAGTAGAGCCGGGACAACGAGCTCCTACGAGCAGTACTTC	CASRAGTTSSYEQYF
.	TRBJ2-3	TRBV28	15	TGTGCCAGCACCCCATCGACTAGTCGACCAGATACGCAGTATTTT	CASTPSTSRPDTQYF
.	TRBJ1-2	TRBV4-1	14	TGCGCCAGCAGCTCTATACTCGGGGGCTATGGCTACACCTTC	CASSSILGGYGYTF
TRBD2	TRBJ2-3	TRBV27	18	TGTGCCAGCAGTTTATCGATTGGACTAGCGGGAATTGCAGATACGCAGTATTTT	CASSLSIGLAGIADTQYF
.	TRBJ2-6	TRBV28	16	TGTGCCAGCAGTTTATGGACGGGATCTGGGGCCAACGTCCTGACTTTC	CASSLWTGSGANVLTF
TRBD1	TRBJ1-1	TRBV2	15	TGTGCCAGCAACCCGGACAGGGGCTTTATTGCTGAAGCTTTCTTT	CASNPDRGFIAEAFF
TRBD1	TRBJ1-5	TRBV4-1	17	TGCGCCAGCAGTCCTGGCCCGGGACAGGGCCTTAATCAGCCCCAGCATTTT	CASSPGPGQGLNQPQHF
.	TRBJ2-7	TRBV5-1	12	TGCGCCAGCAGCTTGGAGCGCACCGAGCAGTACTTC	CASSLERTEQYF
TRBD2	TRBJ2-3	TRBV4-1	16	TGCGCCAGCAGGCGTAACCCTAGCGGTGCCACAGATACGCAGTATTTT	CASRRNPSGATDTQYF
.	TRBJ2-2	TRBV5-1	13	TGCGCCAGCAGCTCTTCGAACACCGGGGAGCTGTTTTTT	CASSSSNTGELFF
TRBD1	TRBJ2-1	TRBV27	13	TGTGCCAGCAGTGAAAGGACAGGGTGGGAGCAGTTCTTC	CASSERTGWEQFF
.	TRBJ1-3	TRBV7-9	14	TGTGCCAGCAGCCCGGACAGATTCGGAAACACCATATATTTT	CASSPDRFGNTIYF
.	TRBJ2-7	TRBV7-9	15	TGTGCCAGCAGCTCCCCAGGGGCAGTAGCCTACGAGCAGTACTTC	CASSSPGAVAYEQYF
.	TRBJ2-5	TRBV7-3	14	TGTGCCAGCAGCCAAGGGCAGGGGATGGAGACCCAGTACTTC	CASSQGQGMETQYF
.	TRBJ1-3	TRBV18	15	TGTGCCAGCCACGCACAAGATCCCTCTGGAAACACCATATATTTT	CASHAQDPSGNTIYF
TRBD1	TRBJ2-3	TRBV5-6	14	TGTGCCAGCACCCGGACAGGAATCACAGATACGCAGTATTTT	CASTRTGITDTQYF
.	TRBJ2-7	TRBV2	12	TGTGCCAGTGTCAAGGGGGTGTACGAGCAGTACTTC	CASVKGVYEQYF
TRBD2	TRBJ2-1	TRBV6-5	15	TGTGCCAGCAGTTACTCGCGGGGGGGCCGGAATGAGCAGTTCTTC	CASSYSRGGRNEQFF
TRBD1	TRBJ1-2	TRBV6-6	15	TGTGCCAGCACCGAAGGGACAGGGCGTACCTATGGCTACACCTTC	CASTEGTGRTYGYTF
TRBD1	TRBJ2-1	TRBV7-6	15	TGTGCCAGCAGCTCGACAGGGGGCTCCTACAATGAGCAGTTCTTC	CASSSTGGSYNEQFF